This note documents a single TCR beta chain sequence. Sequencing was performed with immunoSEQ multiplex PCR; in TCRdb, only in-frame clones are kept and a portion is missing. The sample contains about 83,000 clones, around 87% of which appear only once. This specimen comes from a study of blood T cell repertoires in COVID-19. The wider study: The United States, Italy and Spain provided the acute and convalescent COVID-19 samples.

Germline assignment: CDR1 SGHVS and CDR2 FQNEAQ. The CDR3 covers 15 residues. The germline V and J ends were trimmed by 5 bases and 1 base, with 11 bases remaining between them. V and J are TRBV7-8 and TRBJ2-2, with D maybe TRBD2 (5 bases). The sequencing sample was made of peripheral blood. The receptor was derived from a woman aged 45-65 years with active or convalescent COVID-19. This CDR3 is CASSPIRGNTGELFF. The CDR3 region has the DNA TGTGCCAGCAGCCCCATCCGGGGGAACACCGGGGAGCTGTTTTTT.